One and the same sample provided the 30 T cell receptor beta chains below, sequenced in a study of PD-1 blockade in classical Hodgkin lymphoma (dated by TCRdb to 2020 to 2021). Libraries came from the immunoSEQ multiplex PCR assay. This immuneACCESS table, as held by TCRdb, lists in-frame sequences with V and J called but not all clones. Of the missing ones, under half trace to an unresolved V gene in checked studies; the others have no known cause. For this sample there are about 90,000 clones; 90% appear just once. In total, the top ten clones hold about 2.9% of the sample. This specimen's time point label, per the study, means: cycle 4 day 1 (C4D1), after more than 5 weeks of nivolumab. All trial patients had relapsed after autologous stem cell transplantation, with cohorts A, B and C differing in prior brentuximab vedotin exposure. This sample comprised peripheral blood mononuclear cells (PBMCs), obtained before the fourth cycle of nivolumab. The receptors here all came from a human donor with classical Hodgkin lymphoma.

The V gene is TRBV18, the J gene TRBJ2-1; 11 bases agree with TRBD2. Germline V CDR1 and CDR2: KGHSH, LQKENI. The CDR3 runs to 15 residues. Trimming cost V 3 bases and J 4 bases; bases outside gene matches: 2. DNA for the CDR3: TGTGCCAGCTCACCCCCTAGCGGGGGGTACAATGAGCAGTTCTTC. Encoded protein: CASSPPSGGYNEQFF.

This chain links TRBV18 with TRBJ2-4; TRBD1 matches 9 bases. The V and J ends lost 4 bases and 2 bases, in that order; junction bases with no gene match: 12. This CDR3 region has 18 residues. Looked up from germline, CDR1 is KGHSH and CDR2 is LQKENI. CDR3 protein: CASSLGQGMAMSKNIQYF. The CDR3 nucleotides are TGTGCCAGCTCACTGGGACAGGGAATGGCTATGTCCAAAAACATTCAGTACTTC.

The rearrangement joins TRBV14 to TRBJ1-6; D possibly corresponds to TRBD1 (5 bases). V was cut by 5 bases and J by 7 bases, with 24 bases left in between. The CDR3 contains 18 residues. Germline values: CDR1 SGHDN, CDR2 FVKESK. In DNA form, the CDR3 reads TGTGCCAGCAGCTACGCAGGGCTTCGGGACGGCTTAAATTCACCCCTCCACTTT. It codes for CASSYAGLRDGLNSPLHF. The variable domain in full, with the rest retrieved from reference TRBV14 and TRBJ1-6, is EAGVTQFPSHSVIEKGQTVTLRCDPISGHDNLYWYRRVMGKEIKFLLHFVKESKQDESGMPNNRFLAERTGGTYSTLKVQPAELEDSGVYFCASSYAGLRDGLNSPLHFGNGTRLTVT.

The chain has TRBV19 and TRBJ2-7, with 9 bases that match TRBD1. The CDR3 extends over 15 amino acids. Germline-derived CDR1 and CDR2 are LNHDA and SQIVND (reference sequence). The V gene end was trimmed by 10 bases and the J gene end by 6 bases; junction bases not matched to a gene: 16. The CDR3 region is CATSATSTGGIEQYF. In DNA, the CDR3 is TGTGCCACCTCGGCAACCTCGACAGGGGGAATCGAGCAGTACTTC.

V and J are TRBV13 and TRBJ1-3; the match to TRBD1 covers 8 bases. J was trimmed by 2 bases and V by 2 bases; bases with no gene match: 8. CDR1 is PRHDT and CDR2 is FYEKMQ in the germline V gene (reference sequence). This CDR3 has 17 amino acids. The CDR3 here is CASSLKGRGQPGNTIYF. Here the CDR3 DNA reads TGTGCCAGCAGCTTAAAGGGCAGGGGGCAACCTGGAAACACCATATATTTT.

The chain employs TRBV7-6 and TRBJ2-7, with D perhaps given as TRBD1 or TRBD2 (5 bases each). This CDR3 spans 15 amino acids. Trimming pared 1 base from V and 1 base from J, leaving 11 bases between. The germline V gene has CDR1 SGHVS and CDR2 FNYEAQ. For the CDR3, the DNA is TGTGCCAGCAGCTTAGTGAGGGGAAGTTCCTACGAGCAGTACTTC. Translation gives CASSLVRGSSYEQYF. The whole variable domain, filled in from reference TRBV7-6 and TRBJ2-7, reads GAGVSQSPRYKVTKRGQDVALRCDPISGHVSLYWYRQALGQGPEFLTYFNYEAQQDKSGLPNDRFSAERPEGSISTLTIQRTEQRDSAMYRCASSLVRGSSYEQYFGPGTRLTVT.

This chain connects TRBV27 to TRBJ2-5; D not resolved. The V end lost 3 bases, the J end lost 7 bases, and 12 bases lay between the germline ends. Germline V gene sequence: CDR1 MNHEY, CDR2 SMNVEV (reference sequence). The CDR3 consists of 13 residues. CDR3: CASSLVSGRTQYF. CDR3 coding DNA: TGTGCCAGCAGTTTGGTGTCAGGTCGGACCCAGTACTTC.

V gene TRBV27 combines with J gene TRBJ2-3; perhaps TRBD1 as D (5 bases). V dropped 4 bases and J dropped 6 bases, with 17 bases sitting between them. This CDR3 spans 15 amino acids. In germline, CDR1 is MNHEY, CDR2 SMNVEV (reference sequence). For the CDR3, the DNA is TGTGCCAGCAGTTCACTCTTGGGGCGGCGGGATACGCAGTATTTT. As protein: CASSSLLGRRDTQYF.

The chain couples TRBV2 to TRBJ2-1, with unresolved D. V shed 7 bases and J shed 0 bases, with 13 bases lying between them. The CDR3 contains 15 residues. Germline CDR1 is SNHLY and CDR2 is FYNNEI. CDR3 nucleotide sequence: TGTGCCAGCACCCTTAGGTTCGACTCCTACAATGAGCAGTTCTTC. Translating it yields CASTLRFDSYNEQFF. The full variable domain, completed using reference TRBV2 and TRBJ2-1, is EPEVTQTPSHQVTQMGQEVILRCVPISNHLYFYWYRQILGQKVEFLVSFYNNEISEKSEIFDDQFSVERPDGSNFTLKIRSTKLEDSAMYFCASTLRFDSYNEQFFGPGTRLTVL.

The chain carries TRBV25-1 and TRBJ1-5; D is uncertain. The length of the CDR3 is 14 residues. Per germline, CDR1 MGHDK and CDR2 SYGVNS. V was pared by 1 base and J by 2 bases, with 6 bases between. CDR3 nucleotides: TGTGCCAGCAGTGAATCTGGGGGCAATCAGCCCCAGCATTTT. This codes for CASSESGGNQPQHF.

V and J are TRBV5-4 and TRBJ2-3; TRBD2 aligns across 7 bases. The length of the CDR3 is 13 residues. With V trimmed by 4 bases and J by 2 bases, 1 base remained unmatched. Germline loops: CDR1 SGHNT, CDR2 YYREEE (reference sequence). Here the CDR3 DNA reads TGTGCCAGCAGCGGGACTAACACAGATACGCAGTATTTT. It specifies CASSGTNTDTQYF. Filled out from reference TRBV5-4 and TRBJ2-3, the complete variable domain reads ETGVTQSPTHLIKTRGQQVTLRCSSQSGHNTVSWYQQALGQGPQFIFQYYREEENGRGNFPPRFSGLQFPNYSSELNVNALELDDSALYLCASSGTNTDTQYFGPGTRLTVL.

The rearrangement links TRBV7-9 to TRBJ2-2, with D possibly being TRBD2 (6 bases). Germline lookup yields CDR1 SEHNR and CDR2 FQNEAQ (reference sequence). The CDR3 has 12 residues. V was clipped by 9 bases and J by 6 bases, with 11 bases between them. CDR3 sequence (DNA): TGTGCCAGTCGCGGCGGGGCCGGGGAGCTGTTTTTT. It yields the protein CASRGGAGELFF.

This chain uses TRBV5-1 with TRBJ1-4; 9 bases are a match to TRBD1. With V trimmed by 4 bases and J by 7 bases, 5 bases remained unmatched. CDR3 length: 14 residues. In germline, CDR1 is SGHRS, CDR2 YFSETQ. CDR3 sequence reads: CASSQTGGGEKLFF. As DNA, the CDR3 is TGCGCCAGCAGCCAAACAGGGGGCGGTGAAAAACTGTTTTTT.

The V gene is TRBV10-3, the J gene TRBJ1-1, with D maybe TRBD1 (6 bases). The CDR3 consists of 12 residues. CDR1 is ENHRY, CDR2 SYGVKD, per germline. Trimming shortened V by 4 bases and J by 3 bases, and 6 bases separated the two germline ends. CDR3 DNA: TGTGCCATCAGTGGGACAGACACTGAAGCTTTCTTT. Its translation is CAISGTDTEAFF.

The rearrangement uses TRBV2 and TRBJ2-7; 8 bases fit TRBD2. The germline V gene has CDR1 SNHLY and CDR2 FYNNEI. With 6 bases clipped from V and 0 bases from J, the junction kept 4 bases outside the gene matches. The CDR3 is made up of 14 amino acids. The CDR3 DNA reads TGTGCCAGCAGGACCGGGACTAGCTCCTACGAGCAGTACTTC. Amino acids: CASRTGTSSYEQYF.

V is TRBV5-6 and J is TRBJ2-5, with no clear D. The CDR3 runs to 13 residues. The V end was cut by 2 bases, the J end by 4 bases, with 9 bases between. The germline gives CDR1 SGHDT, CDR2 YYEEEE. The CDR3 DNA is TGTGCCAGCAGCTTTTCGGACCGAGAGACCCAGTACTTC. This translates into CASSFSDRETQYF.

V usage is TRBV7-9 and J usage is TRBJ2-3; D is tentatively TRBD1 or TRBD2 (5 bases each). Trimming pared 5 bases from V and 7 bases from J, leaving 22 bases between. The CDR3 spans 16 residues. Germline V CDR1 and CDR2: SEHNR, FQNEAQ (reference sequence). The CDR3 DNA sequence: TGTGCCAGCAGCACCCGGGACGGACAACTGGGCCATACGCAGTATTTT. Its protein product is CASSTRDGQLGHTQYF.

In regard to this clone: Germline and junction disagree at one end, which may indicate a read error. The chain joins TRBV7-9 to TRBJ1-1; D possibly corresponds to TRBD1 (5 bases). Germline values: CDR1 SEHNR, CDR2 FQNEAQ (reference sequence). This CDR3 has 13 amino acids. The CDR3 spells CAGSRDGGAEAFF. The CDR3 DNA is TGTGCCGGCAGTCGGGACGGCGGCGCTGAAGCTTTCTTT.

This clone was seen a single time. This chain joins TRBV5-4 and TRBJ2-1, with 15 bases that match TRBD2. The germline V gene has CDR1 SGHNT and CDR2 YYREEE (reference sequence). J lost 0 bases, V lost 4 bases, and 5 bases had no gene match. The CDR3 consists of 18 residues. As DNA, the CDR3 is TGTGCCAGCAGCGTGGGACTAGCGGGGGGAAGCTCCTACAATGAGCAGTTCTTC. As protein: CASSVGLAGGSSYNEQFF.

The CDR3 region is CASSPRQGANEQYF. The DNA of the CDR3 is TGTGCCAGCAGCCCACGACAGGGGGCTAACGAGCAGTACTTC. The genes are TRBV9 and TRBJ2-7; 10 nucleotides line up with TRBD1. The CDR3 runs to 14 residues. Per germline, CDR1 SGDLS and CDR2 YYNGEE. V lost 4 bases and J lost 5; bases outside the gene matches: 6. The full variable domain, its missing parts supplied by reference TRBV9 and TRBJ2-7, is DSGVTQTPKHLITATGQRVTLRCSPRSGDLSVYWYQQSLDQGLQFLIQYYNGEERAKGNILERFSAQQFPDLHSELNLSSLELGDSALYFCASSPRQGANEQYFGPGTRLTVT.

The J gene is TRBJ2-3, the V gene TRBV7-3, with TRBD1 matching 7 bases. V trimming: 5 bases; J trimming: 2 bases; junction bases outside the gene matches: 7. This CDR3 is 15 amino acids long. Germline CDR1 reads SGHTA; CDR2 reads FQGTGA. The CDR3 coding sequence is TGTGCCAGCAGCCCCAAAACAGGGGTCACAGATACGCAGTATTTT. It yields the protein CASSPKTGVTDTQYF.

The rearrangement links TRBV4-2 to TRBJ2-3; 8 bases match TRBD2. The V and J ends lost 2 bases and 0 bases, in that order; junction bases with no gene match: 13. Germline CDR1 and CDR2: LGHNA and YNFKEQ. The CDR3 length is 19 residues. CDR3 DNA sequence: TGTGCCAGCAGCCAACGAACCCCCCGGACTAGCCCTAGCACAGATACGCAGTATTTT. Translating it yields CASSQRTPRTSPSTDTQYF.

The CDR3 bases are TGTGCCAGCAGCTTCATAGCGGGGGGTTACAATGAGCAGTTCTTC. Amino acids: CASSFIAGGYNEQFF. This chain connects TRBV5-8 to TRBJ2-1; the match to TRBD2 covers 10 bases. The CDR3 is made up of 15 amino acids. Germline CDR1 and CDR2: SGHTS and YDEGEE. With 2 bases clipped from V and 4 bases from J, the junction kept 3 bases outside the gene matches. The complete variable domain, with remaining parts taken from reference TRBV5-8 and TRBJ2-1, reads EAGVTQSPTHLIKTRGQQATLRCSPISGHTSVYWYQQALGLGLQFLLWYDEGEERNRGNFPPRFSGRQFPNYSSELNVNALELEDSALYLCASSFIAGGYNEQFFGPGTRLTVL.

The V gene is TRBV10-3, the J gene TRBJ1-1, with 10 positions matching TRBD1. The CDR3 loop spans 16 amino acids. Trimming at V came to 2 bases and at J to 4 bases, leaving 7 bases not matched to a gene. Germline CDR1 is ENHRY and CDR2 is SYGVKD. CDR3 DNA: TGTGCCATCAGTGAGCCGGGGGACAGGGGAGGCACTGAAGCTTTCTTT. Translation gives CAISEPGDRGGTEAFF.

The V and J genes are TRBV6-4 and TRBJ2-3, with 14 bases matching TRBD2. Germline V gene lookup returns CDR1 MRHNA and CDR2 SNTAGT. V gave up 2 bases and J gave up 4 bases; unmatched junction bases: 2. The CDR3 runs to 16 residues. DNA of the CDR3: TGTGCCAGCAGTGACCAGACTAGCGGGGGGGCAGATACGCAGTATTTT. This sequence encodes CASSDQTSGGADTQYF.

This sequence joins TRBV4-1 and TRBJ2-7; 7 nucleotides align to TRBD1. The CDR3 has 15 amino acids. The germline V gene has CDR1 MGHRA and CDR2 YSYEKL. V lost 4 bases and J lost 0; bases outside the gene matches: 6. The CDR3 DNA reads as TGCGCCAGCAGCCCTGGGACAGATAGCTCCTACGAGCAGTACTTC. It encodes CASSPGTDSSYEQYF.

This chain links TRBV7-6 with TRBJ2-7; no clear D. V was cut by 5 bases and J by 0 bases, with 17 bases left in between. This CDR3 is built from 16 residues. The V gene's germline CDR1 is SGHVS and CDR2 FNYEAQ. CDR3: CASSPSTGRSSYEQYF. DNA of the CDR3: TGTGCCAGCAGCCCCTCCACCGGGCGGAGCTCCTACGAGCAGTACTTC.

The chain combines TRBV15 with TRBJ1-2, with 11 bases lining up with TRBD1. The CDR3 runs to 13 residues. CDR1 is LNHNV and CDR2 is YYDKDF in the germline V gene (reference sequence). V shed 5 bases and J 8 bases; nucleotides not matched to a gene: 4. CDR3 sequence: CATSPGTGGGYTF. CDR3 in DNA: TGTGCCACCAGCCCCGGGACAGGGGGAGGCTACACCTTC.

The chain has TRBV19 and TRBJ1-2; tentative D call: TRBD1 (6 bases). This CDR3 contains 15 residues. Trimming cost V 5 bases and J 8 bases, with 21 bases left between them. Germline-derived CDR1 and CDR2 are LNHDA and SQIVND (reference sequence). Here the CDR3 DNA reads TGTGCCAGTAGTCCTCCATCGGGACATAAGGAGGGCTACACCTTC. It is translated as CASSPPSGHKEGYTF.

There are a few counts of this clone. The CDR3 nucleotides are TGTGCCAGCAGGGTAGGGACAGGGGCCAACGTCCTGACTTTC. Its protein product is CASRVGTGANVLTF. This chain links TRBV5-4 with TRBJ2-6, with D possibly being TRBD1 (6 bases). CDR3 length equals 14 residues. V lost 5 bases and J 4 bases, leaving 10 bases between the germline ends. Germline V lookup: CDR1 SGHNT, CDR2 YYREEE (reference sequence).